This record concerns one T cell receptor (beta chain) sequence. Its target is unknown. The data are from a study of cytotoxic CD8 clonotypes in ibrutinib-treated CLL. General study points: Ibrutinib response saw clonality rise, and progression saw it return toward baseline.

With 0 bases clipped from V and 0 bases from J, the junction kept 8 bases outside the gene matches. The CDR3 consists of 17 residues. The germline V gene has CDR1 KGHSH and CDR2 LQKENI. Here immunoSEQ multiplex PCR was the method, and the copy in TCRdb shows in-frame clones only, minus some. The data show 250,000 to 350,000 clones, with around 69% seen just once and approximately 5.6% held by the top ten. This TCR was recovered from a human donor with chronic lymphocytic leukemia. Sequences were derived from PBMCs, sampled at disease progression, from a patient treated with ibrutinib. The chain uses TRBV18 and TRBJ2-7; TRBD2 agrees at 7 bases. CDR3 nucleotide sequence: TGTGCCAGCTCACCACCGAGTCTAGCGGACATCTCCTACGAGCAGTACTTC. It is translated as CASSPPSLADISYEQYF. Drawing the rest from reference TRBV18 and TRBJ2-7, the complete variable domain is NAGVMQNPRHLVRRRGQEARLRCSPMKGHSHVYWYRQLPEEGLKFMVYLQKENIIDESGMPKERFSAEFPKEGPSILRIQQVVRGDSAAYFCASSPPSLADISYEQYFGPGTRLTVT.